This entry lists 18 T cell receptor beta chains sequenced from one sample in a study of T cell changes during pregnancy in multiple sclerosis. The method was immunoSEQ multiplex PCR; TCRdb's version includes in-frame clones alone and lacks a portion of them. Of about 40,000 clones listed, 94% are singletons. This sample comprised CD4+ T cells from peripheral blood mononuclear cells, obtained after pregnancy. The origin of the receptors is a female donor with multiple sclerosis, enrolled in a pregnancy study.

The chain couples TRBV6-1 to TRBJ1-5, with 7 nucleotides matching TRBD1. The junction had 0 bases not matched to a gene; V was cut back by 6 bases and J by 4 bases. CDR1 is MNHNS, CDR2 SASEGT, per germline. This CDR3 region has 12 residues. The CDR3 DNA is TGTGCCAGCAGGGACAGGAATCAGCCCCAGCATTTT. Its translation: CASRDRNQPQHF.

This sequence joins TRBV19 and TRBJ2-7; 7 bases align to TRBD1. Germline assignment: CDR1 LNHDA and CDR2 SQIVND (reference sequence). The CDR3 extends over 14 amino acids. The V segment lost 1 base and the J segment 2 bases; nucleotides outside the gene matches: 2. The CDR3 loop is CASSIARGPYEQYF. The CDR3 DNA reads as TGTGCCAGTAGTATAGCGAGGGGGCCCTACGAGCAGTACTTC.

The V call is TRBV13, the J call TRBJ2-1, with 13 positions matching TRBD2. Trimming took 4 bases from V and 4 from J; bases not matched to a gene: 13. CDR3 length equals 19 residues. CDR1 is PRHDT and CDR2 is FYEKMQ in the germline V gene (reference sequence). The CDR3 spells CASSSPKLAGGPFYNEQFF. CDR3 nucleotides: TGTGCCAGCAGCTCGCCTAAACTAGCGGGGGGGCCATTTTACAATGAGCAGTTCTTC.

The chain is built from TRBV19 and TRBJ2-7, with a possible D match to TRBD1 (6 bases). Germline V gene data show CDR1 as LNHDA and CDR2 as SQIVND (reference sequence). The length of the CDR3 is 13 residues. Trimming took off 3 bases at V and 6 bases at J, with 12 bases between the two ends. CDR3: CASSMRGRGEQYF. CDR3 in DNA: TGTGCCAGTAGTATGAGGGGGAGAGGCGAGCAGTACTTC.

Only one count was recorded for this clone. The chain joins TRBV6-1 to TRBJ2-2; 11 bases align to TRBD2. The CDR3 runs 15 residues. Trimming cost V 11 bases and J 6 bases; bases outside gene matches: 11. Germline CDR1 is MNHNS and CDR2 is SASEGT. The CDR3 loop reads CASKSGSGGAGELFF. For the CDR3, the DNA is TGTGCCTCTAAGTCGGGTAGCGGGGGGGCCGGGGAGCTGTTTTTT.

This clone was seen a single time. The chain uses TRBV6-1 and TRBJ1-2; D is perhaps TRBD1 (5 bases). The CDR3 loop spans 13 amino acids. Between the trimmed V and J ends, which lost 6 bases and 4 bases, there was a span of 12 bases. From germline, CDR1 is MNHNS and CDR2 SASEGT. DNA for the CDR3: TGTGCCAGCAGCACAGACAGACTCTATGGCTACACCTTC. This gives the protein CASSTDRLYGYTF.

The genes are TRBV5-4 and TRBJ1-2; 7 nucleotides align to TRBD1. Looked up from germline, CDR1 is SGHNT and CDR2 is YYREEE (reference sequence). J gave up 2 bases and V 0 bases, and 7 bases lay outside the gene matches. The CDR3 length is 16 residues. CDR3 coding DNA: TGTGCCAGCAGCTTGGGAACAACAGGGGTAAACTATGGCTACACCTTC. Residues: CASSLGTTGVNYGYTF. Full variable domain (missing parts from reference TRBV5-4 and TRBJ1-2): ETGVTQSPTHLIKTRGQQVTLRCSSQSGHNTVSWYQQALGQGPQFIFQYYREEENGRGNFPPRFSGLQFPNYSSELNVNALELDDSALYLCASSLGTTGVNYGYTFGSGTRLTVV.

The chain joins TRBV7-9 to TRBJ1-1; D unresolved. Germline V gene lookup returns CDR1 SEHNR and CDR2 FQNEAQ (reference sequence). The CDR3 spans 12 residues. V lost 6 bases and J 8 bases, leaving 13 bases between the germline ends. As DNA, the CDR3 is TGTGCCAGCAGACCTGGCCAGAACGAAGCTTTCTTT. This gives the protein CASRPGQNEAFF.

CDR3 nucleotide sequence: TGTGCCAGCAGATTAGCCAATGAGCAGTTCTTC. Protein product: CASRLANEQFF. This sequence joins TRBV2 and TRBJ2-1; D gene uncertain. Germline CDR1 and CDR2: SNHLY and FYNNEI. This CDR3 comprises 11 residues. V was trimmed by 6 bases and J by 6 bases, leaving 6 bases between them.

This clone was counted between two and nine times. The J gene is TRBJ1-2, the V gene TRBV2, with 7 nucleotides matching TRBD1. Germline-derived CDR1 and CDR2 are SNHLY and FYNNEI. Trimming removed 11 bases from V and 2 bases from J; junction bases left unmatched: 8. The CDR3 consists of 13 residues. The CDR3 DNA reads TGTGCCCGACTACAGGGGCCGAACTATGGCTACACCTTC. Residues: CARLQGPNYGYTF.

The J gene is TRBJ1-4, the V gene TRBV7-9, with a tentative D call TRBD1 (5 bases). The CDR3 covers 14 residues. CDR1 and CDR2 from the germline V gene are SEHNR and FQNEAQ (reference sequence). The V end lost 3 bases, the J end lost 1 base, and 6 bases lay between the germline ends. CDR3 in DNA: TGTGCCAGCAGCTTGGGGGGAACTAATGAAAAACTGTTTTTT. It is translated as CASSLGGTNEKLFF.

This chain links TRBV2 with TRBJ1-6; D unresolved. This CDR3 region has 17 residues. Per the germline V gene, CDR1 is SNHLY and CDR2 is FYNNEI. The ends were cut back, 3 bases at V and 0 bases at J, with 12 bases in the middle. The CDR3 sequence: CASSEGQTSSYNSPLHF. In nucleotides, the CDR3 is TGTGCCAGCAGTGAGGGCCAGACGAGCTCCTATAATTCACCCCTCCACTTT.

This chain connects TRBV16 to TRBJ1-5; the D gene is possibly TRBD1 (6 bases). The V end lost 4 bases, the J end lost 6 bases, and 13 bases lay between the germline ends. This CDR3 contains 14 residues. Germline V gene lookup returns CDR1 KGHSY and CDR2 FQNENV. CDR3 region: CASSPQGSGQPQHF. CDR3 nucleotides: TGTGCCAGCAGCCCTCAGGGGAGCGGTCAGCCCCAGCATTTT.

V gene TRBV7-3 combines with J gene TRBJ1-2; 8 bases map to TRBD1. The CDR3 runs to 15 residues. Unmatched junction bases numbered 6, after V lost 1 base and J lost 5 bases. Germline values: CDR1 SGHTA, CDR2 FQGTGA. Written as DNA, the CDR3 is TGTGCCAGCAGCTTAAGTTCGGACAGGGTTTATGGCTACACCTTC. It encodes CASSLSSDRVYGYTF.

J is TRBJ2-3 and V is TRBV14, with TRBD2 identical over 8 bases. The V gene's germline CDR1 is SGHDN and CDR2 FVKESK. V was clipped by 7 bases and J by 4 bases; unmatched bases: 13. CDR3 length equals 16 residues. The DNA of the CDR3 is TGTGCCAGCACCTCTTTGTCGGAGCGGGGGTCAGATACGCAGTATTTT. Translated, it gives CASTSLSERGSDTQYF.

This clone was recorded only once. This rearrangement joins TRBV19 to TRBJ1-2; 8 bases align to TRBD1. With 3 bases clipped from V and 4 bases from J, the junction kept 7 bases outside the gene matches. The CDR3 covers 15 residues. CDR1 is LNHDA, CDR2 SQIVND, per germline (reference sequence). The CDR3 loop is CASSIQQGVIYGYTF. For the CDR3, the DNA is TGTGCCAGTAGTATTCAACAGGGGGTTATCTATGGCTACACCTTC.

The CDR3 DNA is TGCAGCGTTGATCCTAGCGGGGGACGCACAGATACGCAGTATTTT. This translates into CSVDPSGGRTDTQYF. The chain uses TRBV29-1 and TRBJ2-3, with TRBD2 identical over 10 bases. The V gene's germline CDR1 is SQVTM and CDR2 ANQGSEA. With 3 bases clipped from V and 1 base from J, the junction kept 4 bases outside the gene matches. The length of the CDR3 is 15 residues.

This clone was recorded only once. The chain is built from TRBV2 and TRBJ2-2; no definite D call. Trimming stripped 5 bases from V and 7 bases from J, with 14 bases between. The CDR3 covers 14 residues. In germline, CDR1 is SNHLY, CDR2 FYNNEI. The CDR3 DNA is TGTGCCAGCAGTCAGCTAGAGGCTGTCGGGGAGCTGTTTTTT. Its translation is CASSQLEAVGELFF.